This entry lists 15 T cell receptor beta chains sequenced from one sample in a study of T cell changes during pregnancy in multiple sclerosis. Profiled with immunoSEQ multiplex PCR; TCRdb holds only in-frame clones, not every one. This table has more than 30,000 clones, 85% to 90% appearing once. This sample comprised CD4+ T cells from peripheral blood mononuclear cells, obtained in the third trimester of pregnancy. The source of these receptors is a female donor in good health, enrolled as a control in a pregnancy study.

V usage is TRBV2 and J usage is TRBJ2-3, with D possibly being TRBD1 (6 bases). Trimming took off 6 bases at V and 0 bases at J, with 16 bases between the two ends. CDR3 size: 16 residues. The germline V gene encodes CDR1 SNHLY and CDR2 FYNNEI. This CDR3 is CASSPTGSYSTDTQYF. The CDR3 nucleotides read TGTGCCAGCAGCCCGACAGGAAGTTACAGCACAGATACGCAGTATTTT.

This chain connects TRBV29-1 to TRBJ2-3; 8 bases map to TRBD2. The CDR3 loop spans 14 amino acids. J lost 0 bases, V lost 2 bases, and 1 base had no gene match. Germline assignment: CDR1 SQVTM and CDR2 ANQGSEA. CDR3 sequence reads: CSVEPSGSTDTQYF. Here the CDR3 DNA reads TGCAGCGTTGAACCTAGCGGGAGCACAGATACGCAGTATTTT.

The chain joins TRBV19 to TRBJ2-7, with D tentatively TRBD2 (5 bases). The CDR3 consists of 15 residues. Germline lookup yields CDR1 LNHDA and CDR2 SQIVND (reference sequence). V lost 2 bases to trimming and J lost 0 bases, with 11 bases between them. The chain's CDR3 is CASSIRSGTSYEQYF. CDR3 sequence (DNA): TGTGCCAGTAGTATAAGGAGCGGCACCTCCTACGAGCAGTACTTC.

V gene TRBV9 combines with J gene TRBJ2-5; 10 bases map to TRBD2. Trimming cost V 1 base and J 4 bases; bases outside gene matches: 7. Germline V gene sequence: CDR1 SGDLS, CDR2 YYNGEE. This CDR3 region has 16 residues. CDR3 residues: CASSVRSGGVGETQYF. The CDR3 nucleotides read TGTGCCAGCAGCGTAAGAAGCGGGGGGGTAGGAGAGACCCAGTACTTC.

V is TRBV19 and J is TRBJ1-2, with 11 bases identical to TRBD1. This CDR3 comprises 14 residues. CDR1 and CDR2 (germline): LNHDA, SQIVND (reference sequence). The trim removed 3 bases at V and 4 bases at J, leaving 1 base unmatched. CDR3 DNA sequence: TGTGCCAGTAGTATTGGGACAGGGGGCTATGGCTACACCTTC. Residues: CASSIGTGGYGYTF.

The V gene is TRBV2, the J gene TRBJ2-3; 13 bases match TRBD2. Germline CDR1 is SNHLY and CDR2 is FYNNEI. The CDR3 is 16 residues long. The V and J ends lost 6 bases and 5 bases, in that order; junction bases with no gene match: 8. CDR3 nucleotides: TGTGCCAGCAGCCAAGGGACTAGCGGGGCCGGAGATACGCAGTATTTT. It codes for CASSQGTSGAGDTQYF. The entire variable domain, with the rest obtained from reference TRBV2 and TRBJ2-3, is as follows: EPEVTQTPSHQVTQMGQEVILRCVPISNHLYFYWYRQILGQKVEFLVSFYNNEISEKSEIFDDQFSVERPDGSNFTLKIRSTKLEDSAMYFCASSQGTSGAGDTQYFGPGTRLTVL.

The chain carries TRBV4-2 and TRBJ2-3; D is unresolved. This CDR3 has 18 amino acids. In germline, CDR1 is LGHNA, CDR2 YNFKEQ. V lost 0 bases and J lost 2, with 18 bases in between. CDR3 DNA sequence: TGTGCCAGCAGCCAAGAAAGTCCGGCGACTTCATCCACAGATACGCAGTATTTT. Translating gives CASSQESPATSSTDTQYF.

This clone has only one observation. The chain combines TRBV11-2 with TRBJ2-1; TRBD2 aligns across 10 bases. V gave up 3 bases and J gave up 4 bases; unmatched junction bases: 9. This CDR3 region has 17 residues. Germline CDR1 SGHAT, CDR2 FQNNGV. In DNA form, the CDR3 reads TGTGCCAGCAGCTTCGGGCTAGCGGGGGTAAAATACAATGAGCAGTTCTTC. Translating it yields CASSFGLAGVKYNEQFF.

The chain combines TRBV28 with TRBJ1-2, with 7 bases identical to TRBD1. Trimming took 2 bases from V and 5 from J; bases not matched to a gene: 2. The CDR3 is 13 amino acids. Germline assignment: CDR1 MDHEN and CDR2 SYDVKM. The CDR3 DNA is TGTGCCAGCAGTTTAAAGACAGGGTATGGCTACACCTTC. This gives the protein CASSLKTGYGYTF.

The V and J genes are TRBV12-5 and TRBJ2-7; 9 nucleotides agree with TRBD1. CDR1 and CDR2 from the germline V gene are LGHNT and FRNRAP. The junction had 6 bases not matched to a gene; V was cut back by 5 bases and J by 4 bases. This CDR3 contains 14 residues. The DNA for the CDR3 is TGTGCTAGTGGTCCGGGACAGGGCCTTTACGAGCAGTACTTC. Its protein is CASGPGQGLYEQYF. The full variable domain, its missing parts supplied by reference TRBV12-5 and TRBJ2-7, is DARVTQTPRHKVTEMGQEVTMRCQPILGHNTVFWYRQTMMQGLELLAYFRNRAPLDDSGMPKDRFSAEMPDATLATLKIQPSEPRDSAVYFCASGPGQGLYEQYFGPGTRLTVT.

This sequence joins TRBV5-6 and TRBJ1-4; D is possibly TRBD1 (5 bases). Germline V lookup: CDR1 SGHDT, CDR2 YYEEEE. Trimming took off 5 bases at V and 8 bases at J, with 16 bases between the two ends. CDR3 size: 14 residues. The CDR3 bases are TGTGCCAGCAGATTAACGGGGGGTAACGAAAAACTGTTTTTT. Translation gives CASRLTGGNEKLFF.

The sample holds one count of this clone. The CDR3 DNA sequence: TGTGCCAGCAGCTCCGGGAGCGGGGGGGAGACCCAGTACTTC. Protein product: CASSSGSGGETQYF. The chain carries TRBV7-2 and TRBJ2-5, with 9 positions matching TRBD2. V shed 4 bases, J shed 5 bases, and the junction held 5 bases outside the gene matches. Germline V CDR1 and CDR2: SGHTA, FQGNSA. The CDR3 covers 14 residues.

The chain uses TRBV2 and TRBJ1-1; 11 positions match TRBD1. This CDR3 is built from 16 residues. The germline V gene encodes CDR1 SNHLY and CDR2 FYNNEI. Trimming cost V 7 bases and J 1 base; bases outside gene matches: 8. This CDR3 reads CASKGQGASGNTEAFF. The CDR3 nucleotides read TGTGCCAGCAAAGGACAGGGGGCCAGTGGGAACACTGAAGCTTTCTTT.

The chain combines TRBV19 with TRBJ2-5; D unclear. This CDR3 has 11 amino acids. With 5 bases removed from V and 7 bases from J, the gap between germline ends came to 8 bases. Germline CDR1 LNHDA, CDR2 SQIVND (reference sequence). For the CDR3, the DNA is TGTGCCAGTAGTGAGAGGAGGACCCAGTACTTC. Translation gives CASSERRTQYF.

The CDR3 loop is CASSQVAGGGTEAFF. As DNA, the CDR3 is TGCGCCAGCAGCCAAGTGGCCGGGGGGGGCACTGAAGCTTTCTTT. The chain has TRBV4-3 and TRBJ1-1; maybe TRBD1 (5 bases). Germline V CDR1 and CDR2: LGHNA, YSLEER. Deletions cut 1 base from V and 4 bases from J, with 13 bases between. The CDR3 consists of 15 residues.